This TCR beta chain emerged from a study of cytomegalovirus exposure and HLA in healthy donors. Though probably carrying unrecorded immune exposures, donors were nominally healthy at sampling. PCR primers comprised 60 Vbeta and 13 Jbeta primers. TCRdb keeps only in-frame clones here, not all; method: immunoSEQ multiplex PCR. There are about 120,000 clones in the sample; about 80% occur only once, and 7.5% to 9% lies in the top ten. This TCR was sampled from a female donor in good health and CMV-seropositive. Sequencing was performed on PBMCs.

CDR3 amino acids: CASSERGGDEKLFF. DNA of the CDR3: TGTGCCAGCAGTGAACGGGGTGGGGATGAAAAACTGTTTTTT. The rearrangement links TRBV6-1 to TRBJ1-4; D uncertain. Per the germline V gene, CDR1 is MNHNS and CDR2 is SASEGT. This CDR3 region has 14 residues. Trimming left V 2 bases short and J 6 bases short, with 10 bases between.